Listed here are 18 T cell receptor beta chains from one sample, sequenced in a study of neoadjuvant anti-PD-1 for oral cavity cancer. Generated by immunoSEQ multiplex PCR, the TCRdb table keeps only in-frame clones and is missing some. Of approximately 68,000 clones in the sample, about 86% were seen once. Regarding time point: after neoadjuvant nivolumab, at surgical resection. The starting material was PBMCs, obtained after nivolumab (anti-PD-1) treatment. All receptors derive from a person between 40 and 85 years old with oral cavity squamous cell carcinoma.

The chain carries TRBV6-1 and TRBJ1-2; 7 nucleotides agree with TRBD1. Germline-derived CDR1 and CDR2 are MNHNS and SASEGT. This CDR3 is 13 amino acids long. Trimming removed 2 bases from V and 8 bases from J; junction bases left unmatched: 5. This CDR3 reads CASSERGLWGYTF. DNA of the CDR3: TGTGCCAGCAGTGAAAGGGGGCTCTGGGGCTACACCTTC.

The rearrangement joins TRBV30 to TRBJ2-3; 7 bases align to TRBD2. With V trimmed by 3 bases and J by 0 bases, 3 bases remained unmatched. There are 14 residues in the CDR3. Germline V gives CDR1 GTSNPN, CDR2 SVGIG (reference sequence). CDR3 sequence reads: CAWRWRGSTDTQYF. In DNA form, the CDR3 reads TGTGCCTGGAGGTGGCGGGGGAGCACAGATACGCAGTATTTT.

The CDR3 region is CASSGGTSGRNEQFF. The CDR3 region has the DNA TGTGCCAGCAGTGGGGGGACTAGCGGGAGGAATGAGCAGTTCTTC. The chain joins TRBV25-1 to TRBJ2-1; TRBD2 matches at 15 bases. CDR3 length equals 15 residues. After removal of 4 bases from V and 7 bases from J, the junction contained 2 bases not matched to a gene. Germline-derived CDR1 and CDR2 are MGHDK and SYGVNS.

This chain connects TRBV5-6 to TRBJ2-5; D gene ambiguous. V was shortened by 2 bases and J by 0 bases, with 11 bases between the two germline ends. This CDR3 is built from 15 residues. Germline V gene sequence: CDR1 SGHDT, CDR2 YYEEEE. The CDR3, as DNA: TGTGCCAGCAGCTTTGGCGCATTGTACCAAGAGACCCAGTACTTC. Encoded protein: CASSFGALYQETQYF.

This CDR3 is CASSSWTASEQFF. For the CDR3, the DNA is TGTGCCAGCAGCTCTTGGACAGCAAGTGAGCAGTTCTTC. The rearrangement joins TRBV5-5 to TRBJ2-1, with D possibly matching TRBD1 (6 bases). This CDR3 region has 13 residues. Germline V lookup: CDR1 SGHKS, CDR2 YYEKEE (reference sequence). V was clipped by 3 bases and J by 9 bases, with 13 bases between them.

The V gene is TRBV6-1, the J gene TRBJ1-2; 8 bases map to TRBD1. The germline CDR1 and CDR2 sequences are MNHNS and SASEGT. The V gene end was trimmed by 4 bases and the J gene end by 3 bases; junction bases not matched to a gene: 16. CDR3 size: 18 residues. CDR3 nucleotide sequence: TGTGCCAGCAGTGGAGCGGGGCAGGGGGCAAGGGGGTACTATGGCTACACCTTC. Its translation is CASSGAGQGARGYYGYTF.

This clone showed up just a few times. V usage is TRBV7-2 and J usage is TRBJ2-1, with D unclear. The CDR3 length is 15 residues. Germline-derived CDR1 and CDR2 are SGHTA and FQGNSA. Trimming removed 4 bases from V and 0 bases from J, with 10 bases in between. For the CDR3, the DNA is TGTGCCAGCAGCTCTCACTGGAGCTCCTACAATGAGCAGTTCTTC. Translating it yields CASSSHWSSYNEQFF.

The chain's CDR3 is CASSGTGTKLNTEAFF. The CDR3 region has the DNA TGTGCCAGCAGTGGAACAGGGACCAAACTAAACACTGAAGCTTTCTTT. V usage is TRBV2 and J usage is TRBJ1-1; TRBD1 is a possible D gene (6 bases). The CDR3 is 16 amino acids. With 4 bases removed from V and 2 bases from J, the gap between germline ends came to 17 bases. Germline CDR1 SNHLY, CDR2 FYNNEI.

The chain carries TRBV9 and TRBJ2-3; D uncertain. Trimming stripped 0 bases from V and 4 bases from J, with 9 bases between. This CDR3 has 14 residues. Germline V CDR1 and CDR2: SGDLS, YYNGEE. CDR3: CASSVDDSPDTQYF. In DNA, the CDR3 is TGTGCCAGCAGCGTAGACGACTCCCCAGATACGCAGTATTTT. Full variable domain (missing parts from reference TRBV9 and TRBJ2-3): DSGVTQTPKHLITATGQRVTLRCSPRSGDLSVYWYQQSLDQGLQFLIQYYNGEERAKGNILERFSAQQFPDLHSELNLSSLELGDSALYFCASSVDDSPDTQYFGPGTRLTVL.

The V and J genes are TRBV27 and TRBJ1-1, with 7 bases that match TRBD1. Germline loops: CDR1 MNHEY, CDR2 SMNVEV (reference sequence). CDR3 size: 14 residues. The J segment lost 3 bases and the V segment lost 6 bases, leaving 7 bases of the junction unmatched. The CDR3 spells CASRYRGRDTEAFF. The CDR3 DNA sequence: TGTGCCAGCAGATACAGGGGTCGGGACACTGAAGCTTTCTTT.

The V and J genes are TRBV4-1 and TRBJ1-2; 7 nucleotides agree with TRBD1. CDR1 is MGHRA and CDR2 is YSYEKL in the germline V gene. The CDR3 length is 17 residues. Trimming at V came to 1 base and at J to 0 bases, leaving 8 bases not matched to a gene. As DNA, the CDR3 is TGCGCCAGCAGCCAAGTCGGGCGGACAGGAACTAACTATGGCTACACCTTC. It codes for CASSQVGRTGTNYGYTF.

The chain combines TRBV7-9 with TRBJ2-7, with 8 bases lining up with TRBD2. J lost 4 bases, V lost 5 bases, and 13 bases had no gene match. The CDR3 is 16 residues long. Germline V gene lookup returns CDR1 SEHNR and CDR2 FQNEAQ (reference sequence). This CDR3 is CASSRNPGTGGYEQYF. The CDR3 DNA sequence: TGTGCCAGCAGCCGAAATCCCGGGACGGGGGGGTACGAGCAGTACTTC.

This rearrangement joins TRBV5-1 to TRBJ1-2; 8 bases match TRBD1. The CDR3 spans 15 residues. Germline values: CDR1 SGHRS, CDR2 YFSETQ. V lost 4 bases to trimming and J lost 7 bases; unmatched junction nucleotides: 12. CDR3 residues: CASSRWTGRWSGYTF. CDR3 DNA sequence: TGCGCCAGCAGCCGGTGGACAGGGCGGTGGAGTGGCTACACCTTC.

The chain uses TRBV30 and TRBJ2-7, with 7 bases that match TRBD1. The germline CDR1 and CDR2 sequences are GTSNPN and SVGIG (reference sequence). CDR3 length: 14 amino acids. V trimming: 4 bases; J trimming: 4 bases; junction bases outside the gene matches: 10. As DNA, the CDR3 is TGTGCCTGGAACAGGGGTGGGAGTGGGTACGAGCAGTACTTC. This sequence encodes CAWNRGGSGYEQYF.

This CDR3 reads CASRGPGRYNEKLFF. The CDR3 nucleotides read TGCGCCAGCAGGGGACCGGGACGGTATAATGAAAAACTGTTTTTT. The J gene is TRBJ1-4, the V gene TRBV4-1; a weak D match, TRBD1 (5 bases). This CDR3 spans 15 amino acids. The germline gives CDR1 MGHRA, CDR2 YSYEKL. Trimming cost V 6 bases and J 4 bases, with 15 bases left between them.

The chain links TRBV30 to TRBJ2-2; D is ambiguous. In germline, CDR1 is GTSNPN, CDR2 SVGIG (reference sequence). CDR3 length: 13 amino acids. Trimming took 1 base from V and 7 from J, leaving 10 bases between them. This CDR3 is CAWSASHLGELFF. CDR3 DNA sequence: TGTGCCTGGAGTGCAAGTCACCTCGGGGAGCTGTTTTTT. The full variable domain, completed using reference TRBV30 and TRBJ2-2, is SQTIHQWPATLVQPVGSPLSLECTVEGTSNPNLYWYRQAAGRGLQLLFYSVGIGQISSEVPQNLSASRPQDRQFILSSKKLLLSDSGFYLCAWSASHLGELFFGEGSRLTVL.

This chain connects TRBV19 to TRBJ2-2; tentative D call: TRBD2 (5 bases). Germline V gives CDR1 LNHDA, CDR2 SQIVND (reference sequence). The V end was cut by 0 bases, the J end by 5 bases, with 13 bases between. The CDR3 contains 16 residues. This CDR3 is CASSIDGIQLTGELFF. Written as DNA, the CDR3 is TGTGCCAGTAGTATAGACGGGATACAGCTAACCGGGGAGCTGTTTTTT.

Only one count was recorded for this clone. The chain combines TRBV2 with TRBJ2-5, with a possible D match to TRBD2 (6 bases). The J call may be mistaken, given a closer DNA end match to TRBJ2-7. Germline V gene data show CDR1 as SNHLY and CDR2 as FYNNEI. CDR3 length: 13 residues. The CDR3 spells CANAGRGTYEQYF. The CDR3 nucleotides read TGTGCCAACGCGGGGCGGGGAACCTACGAGCAGTACTTC.